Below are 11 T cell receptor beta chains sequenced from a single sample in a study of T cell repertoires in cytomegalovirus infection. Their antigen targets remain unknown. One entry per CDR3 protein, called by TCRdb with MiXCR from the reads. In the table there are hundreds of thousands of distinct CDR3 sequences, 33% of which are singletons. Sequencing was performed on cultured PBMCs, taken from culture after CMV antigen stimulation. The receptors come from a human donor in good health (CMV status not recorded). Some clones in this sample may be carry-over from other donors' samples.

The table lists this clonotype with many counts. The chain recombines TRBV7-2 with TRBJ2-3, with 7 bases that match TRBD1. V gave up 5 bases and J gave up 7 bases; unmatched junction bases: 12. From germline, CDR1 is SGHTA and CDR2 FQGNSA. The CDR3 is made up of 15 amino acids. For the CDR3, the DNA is TGTGCCAGCAGCCTATCAGCGACAGGGCCGAATACGCAGTATTTT. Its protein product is CASSLSATGPNTQYF.

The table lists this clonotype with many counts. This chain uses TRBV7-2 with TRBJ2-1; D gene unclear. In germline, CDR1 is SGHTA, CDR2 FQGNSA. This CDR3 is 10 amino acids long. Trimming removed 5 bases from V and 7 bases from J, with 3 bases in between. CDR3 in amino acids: CASSPNEQFF. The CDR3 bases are TGTGCCAGCAGCCCGAATGAGCAGTTCTTC.

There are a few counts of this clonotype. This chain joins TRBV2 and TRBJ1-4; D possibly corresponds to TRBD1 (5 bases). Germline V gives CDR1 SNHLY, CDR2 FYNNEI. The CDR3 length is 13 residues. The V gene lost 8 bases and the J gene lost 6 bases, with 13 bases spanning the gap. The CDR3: CASRPGGDEKLFF. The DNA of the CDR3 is TGTGCCAGCCGGCCCGGGGGAGATGAAAAACTGTTTTTT.

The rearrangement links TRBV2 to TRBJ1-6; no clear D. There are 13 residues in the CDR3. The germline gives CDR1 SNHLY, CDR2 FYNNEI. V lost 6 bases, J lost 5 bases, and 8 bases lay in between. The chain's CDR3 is CASSTFNNSPLHF. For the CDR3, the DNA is TGTGCCAGCAGCACCTTCAATAATTCACCCCTCCACTTT.

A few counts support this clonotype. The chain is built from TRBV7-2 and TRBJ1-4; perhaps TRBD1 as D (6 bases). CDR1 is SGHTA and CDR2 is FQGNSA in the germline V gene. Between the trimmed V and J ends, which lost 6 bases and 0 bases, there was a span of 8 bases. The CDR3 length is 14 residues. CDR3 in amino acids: CASRRQATNEKLFF. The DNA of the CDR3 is TGTGCCAGCAGGAGACAGGCAACTAATGAAAAACTGTTTTTT. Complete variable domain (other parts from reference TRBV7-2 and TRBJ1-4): GAGVSQSPSNKVTEKGKDVELRCDPISGHTALYWYRQSLGQGLEFLIYFQGNSAPDKSGLPSDRFSAERTGGSVSTLTIQRTQQEDSAVYLCASRRQATNEKLFFGSGTQLSVL.

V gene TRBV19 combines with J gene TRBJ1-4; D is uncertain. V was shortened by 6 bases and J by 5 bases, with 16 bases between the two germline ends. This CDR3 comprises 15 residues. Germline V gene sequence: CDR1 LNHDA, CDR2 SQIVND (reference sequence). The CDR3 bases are TGTGCCAGTAGCCATAATCGGGTCCCGAATGAAAAACTGTTTTTT. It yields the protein CASSHNRVPNEKLFF.

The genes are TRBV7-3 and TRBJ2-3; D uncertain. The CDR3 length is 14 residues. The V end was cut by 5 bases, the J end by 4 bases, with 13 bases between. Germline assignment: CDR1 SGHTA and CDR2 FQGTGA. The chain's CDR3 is CASSLNGQADTQYF. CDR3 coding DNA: TGTGCCAGCAGCCTAAACGGGCAGGCAGATACGCAGTATTTT.

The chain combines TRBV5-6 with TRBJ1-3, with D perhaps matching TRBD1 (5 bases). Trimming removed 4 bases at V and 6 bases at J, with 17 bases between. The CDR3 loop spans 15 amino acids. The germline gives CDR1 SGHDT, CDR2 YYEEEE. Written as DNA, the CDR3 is TGTGCCAGCAGCCGCCTTACCACAGGCGAAAACACCATATATTTT. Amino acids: CASSRLTTGENTIYF.

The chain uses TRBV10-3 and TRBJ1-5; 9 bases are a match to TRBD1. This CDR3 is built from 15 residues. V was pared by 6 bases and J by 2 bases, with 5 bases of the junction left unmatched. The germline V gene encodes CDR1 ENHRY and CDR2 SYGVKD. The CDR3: CAIRTDRGGNQPQHF. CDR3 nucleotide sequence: TGTGCCATCAGGACGGACAGGGGAGGCAATCAGCCCCAGCATTTT.

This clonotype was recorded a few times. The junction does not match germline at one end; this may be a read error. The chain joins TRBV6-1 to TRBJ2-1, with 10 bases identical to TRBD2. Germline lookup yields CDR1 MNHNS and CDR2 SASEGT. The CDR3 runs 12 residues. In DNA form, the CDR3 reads TGTGCCAGCAGTGAAAGGTTCCTAGCGGGAGCATTC. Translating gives CASSERFLAGAF.

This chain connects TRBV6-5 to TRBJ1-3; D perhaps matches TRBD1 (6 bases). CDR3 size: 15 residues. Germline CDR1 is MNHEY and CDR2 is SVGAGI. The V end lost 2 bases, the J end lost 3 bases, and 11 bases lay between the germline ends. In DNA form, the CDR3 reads TGTGCCAGCAGTTACGTGGGGGCCGATGGAAACACCATATATTTT. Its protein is CASSYVGADGNTIYF.